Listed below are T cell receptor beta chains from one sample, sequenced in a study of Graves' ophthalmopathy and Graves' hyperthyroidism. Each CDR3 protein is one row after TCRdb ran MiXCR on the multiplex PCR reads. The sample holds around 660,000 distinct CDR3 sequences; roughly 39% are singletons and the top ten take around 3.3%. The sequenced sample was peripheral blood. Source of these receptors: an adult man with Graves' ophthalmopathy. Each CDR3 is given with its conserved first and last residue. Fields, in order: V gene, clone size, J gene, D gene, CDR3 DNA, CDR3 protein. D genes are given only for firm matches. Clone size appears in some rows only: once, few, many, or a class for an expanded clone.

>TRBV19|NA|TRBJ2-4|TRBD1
TGTGCCAGTAGTATTTGGACAGGGGGCACAAACATTCAGTACTTC
CASSIWTGGTNIQYF
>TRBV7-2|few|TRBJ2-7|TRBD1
TGCGCCAGCAGCCCGGGACAGTCGAAGTTCTACGAGCAGTACTTC
CASSPGQSKFYEQYF
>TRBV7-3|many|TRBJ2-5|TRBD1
TGTGCCAGCAGCTCATCGGGACAGGGCTACGAGACCCAGTACTTC
CASSSSGQGYETQYF
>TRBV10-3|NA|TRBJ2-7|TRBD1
TGTGCCAGCAGAGCCCTCCGGGGACAGGGGGAGACCGAGCAGTACTTC
CASRALRGQGETEQYF
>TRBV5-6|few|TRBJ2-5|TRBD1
TGTGCCAGCAGCGGGACAGGGAAAATTGAGACCCAGTACTTC
CASSGTGKIETQYF
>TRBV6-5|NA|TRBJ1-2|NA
TGTGCCAGCAGTATCGGGCAGGCCGGCGGCTACACCTTC
CASSIGQAGGYTF
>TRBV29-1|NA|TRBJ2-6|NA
TGCAGCGTTGGGACGGGAGACCTGACTTTC
CSVGTGDLTF
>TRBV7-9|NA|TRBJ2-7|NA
TGTGCCAGCAGCTTTCAGGGGCTCTACGAGCAGTACTTC
CASSFQGLYEQYF
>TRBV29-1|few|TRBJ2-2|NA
TGCAGCGTTGGAAGGGAGGCTAGCGGGGAGCTGTTTTTT
CSVGREASGELFF
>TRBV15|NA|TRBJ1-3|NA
TGTGCCACCAGCAGCGTAGAAGGAAACACCATATATTTT
CATSSVEGNTIYF
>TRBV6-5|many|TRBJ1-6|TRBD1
TGTGCCAGCAGCCCACCAGGACAGGGGTATTCACCCCTCCACTTT
CASSPPGQGYSPLHF
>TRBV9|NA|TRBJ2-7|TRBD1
TGTGCCAGCAGTTCCGGGACAGGGGTACCCGAGCAGTACTTC
CASSSGTGVPEQYF
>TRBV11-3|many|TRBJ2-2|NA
TGTGCCAGCAGCTTAGATGGACAGACGAGGGGGGAGCTGTTTTTT
CASSLDGQTRGELFF
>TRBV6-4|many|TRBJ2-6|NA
TGTGCCAGCAGCCCAGGGACTTCGGCGGCCAACGTCCTGACTTTC
CASSPGTSAANVLTF
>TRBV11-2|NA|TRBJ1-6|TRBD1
TGTGCCAGCAGCTTTGACAGGGTGAATTCACCCCTCCACTTT
CASSFDRVNSPLHF
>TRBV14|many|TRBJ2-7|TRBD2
TGTGCCAGCAGCCCGGCGATTGGACTAGCGGGAGGCCAGCAGTACTTC
CASSPAIGLAGGQQYF
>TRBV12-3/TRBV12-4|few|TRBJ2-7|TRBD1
TGTGCCAGCAGTCCTTTAGGGGGCAGAGGGGCCTACGAGCAGTACTTC
CASSPLGGRGAYEQYF
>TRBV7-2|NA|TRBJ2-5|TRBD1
TGTGCCAGCAGCTCTACAGGGGTCAGTCAGCCCCAGTACTTC
CASSSTGVSQPQYF
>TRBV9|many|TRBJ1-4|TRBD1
TGTGCCAGCAGCGTAGAGGGGGCCGGAGAAAAACTGTTTTTT
CASSVEGAGEKLFF
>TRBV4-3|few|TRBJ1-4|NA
TGCGCCAGCAGCCAAGAATCGGCAGGGAGAGAAGAAAAACTGTTTTTT
CASSQESAGREEKLFF
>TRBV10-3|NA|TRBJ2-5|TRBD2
TGTGCCATCAGCCCTACGAGCGGGAGGCGAAACGGGGAGACCCAGTACTTC
CAISPTSGRRNGETQYF
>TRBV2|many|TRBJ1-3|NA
TGTACCACCGTCCCAGGGACCTCTGGAAACACCATATATTTT
CTTVPGTSGNTIYF
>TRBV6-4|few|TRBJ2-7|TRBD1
TGTGCCAGCTGCTACCGGGACAGTACCTACGAGCAGTACTTC
CASCYRDSTYEQYF
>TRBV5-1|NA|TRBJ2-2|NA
TGTGCCAGCAGCCGCACCGGGAAACGGAGCACCGGGGAGCTGTTTTTT
CASSRTGKRSTGELFF
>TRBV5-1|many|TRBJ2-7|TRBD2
TGCGCCAGCAGCTTTAGGAGTAGCGGGAGCTCCTACGAGCAGTACTTC
CASSFRSSGSSYEQYF
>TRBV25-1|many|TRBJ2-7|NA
TGTGCCAGCACCCCTGCCGAAGAGGGGGACGAGCAGTACTTC
CASTPAEEGDEQYF
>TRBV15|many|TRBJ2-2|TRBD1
TGTGCCACCAGCAGAGTCAGGGGGCTCCTAGCTTCGGGGGAGCTGTTTTTT
CATSRVRGLLASGELFF
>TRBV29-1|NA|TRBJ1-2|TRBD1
TGCAGCGTTTACAGCGGGACAGGGAATGGCTACACCTTC
CSVYSGTGNGYTF
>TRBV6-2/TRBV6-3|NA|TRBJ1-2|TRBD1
TGTGCCAGCAGCGCAGGGGACAGGGGGCGGAATGGCTACACCTTC
CASSAGDRGRNGYTF
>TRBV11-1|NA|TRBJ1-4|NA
TGTGCCAGCAGCGCACGCGCCGGAGAAAGCCTGCGACAAAAACTGTTTTTT
CASSARAGESLRQKLFF
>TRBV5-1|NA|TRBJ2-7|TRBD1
TGCGCCAGCAGCGAGCCTTCGGGACAGGCCTCCTACGAGCAGTACTTC
CASSEPSGQASYEQYF
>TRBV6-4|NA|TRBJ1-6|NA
TGTGCCAGCAGTGACTCGGGGGCATCGGAGCATAATTCACCCCTCCACTTT
CASSDSGASEHNSPLHF
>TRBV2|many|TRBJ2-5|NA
TGTGCCAGCAGTCTCCGGGACTCCGGGCCCGAGACCCAGTACTTC
CASSLRDSGPETQYF
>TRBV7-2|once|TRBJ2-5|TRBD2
TGTGCCAGCAGCCCCGGGGGGAGGAGGAGAGAGACCCAGTACTTC
CASSPGGRRRETQYF
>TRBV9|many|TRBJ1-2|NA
TGTGCCAGCAGCGTTCCCGGGGACCGATCCTATGGCTACACCTTC
CASSVPGDRSYGYTF
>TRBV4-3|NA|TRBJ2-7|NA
TGCGCCAGCAGCCAAGAAACGCAGGACATCGGCGAGCAGTACTTC
CASSQETQDIGEQYF
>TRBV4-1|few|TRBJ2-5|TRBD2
TGCGCCAGCAGCCAAGATGAGGGAGGGGCCGTGTCAGAGACCCAGTACTTC
CASSQDEGGAVSETQYF
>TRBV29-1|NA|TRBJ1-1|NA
TGCAGCGGGGGGGGACGGCTGAACACTGAAGCTTTCTTT
CSGGGRLNTEAFF
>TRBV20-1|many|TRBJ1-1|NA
TGCAGTGCTACCGGGACATTAAACACTGAAGCTTTCTTT
CSATGTLNTEAFF
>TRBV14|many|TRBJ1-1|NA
TGTGCCAGCAGCCAAGATCGAGGACTGGTGGACACTGAAGCTTTCTTT
CASSQDRGLVDTEAFF
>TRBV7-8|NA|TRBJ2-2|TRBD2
TGTGCCAGCAGCGCCGGACTAGCGGGAGGGCCGACCGGGGAGCTGTTTTTT
CASSAGLAGGPTGELFF
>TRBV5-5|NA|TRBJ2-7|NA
TGTGCCAGCAGCCGGTCGGGGGGCTCTCTCTACGAGCAGTACTTC
CASSRSGGSLYEQYF